The entry that follows covers one TCR beta chain sequence. Genomic DNA was the PCR template. Multiplex PCR with 30 forward and 13 reverse primers amplified the TCR beta CDR3. TCRdb ran MiXCR on the multiplex PCR reads and lists one entry per CDR3 protein. This sample has fewer than 300,000 distinct CDR3 sequences, with 47% found just once. The data originate from a study of type 1 and type 2 diabetes patients. CDR3 length: 20 residues. CDR1 and CDR2 (germline): LNHNV, YYDKDF (reference sequence). After removal of 1 base from V and 6 bases from J, the junction contained 17 bases not matched to a gene. The sequence derives from a man between 18 and 35 years old with type 2 diabetes. J is TRBJ1-4 and V is TRBV15; 10 bases are a match to TRBD1. Input material: peripheral blood mononuclear cells (PBMCs). DNA for the CDR3: TGTGCCACCAGCAGAGGTCCCTTTCAGATGCGGGACAGGGGCGATGAAAAACTGTTTTTT. Its protein product is CATSRGPFQMRDRGDEKLFF.